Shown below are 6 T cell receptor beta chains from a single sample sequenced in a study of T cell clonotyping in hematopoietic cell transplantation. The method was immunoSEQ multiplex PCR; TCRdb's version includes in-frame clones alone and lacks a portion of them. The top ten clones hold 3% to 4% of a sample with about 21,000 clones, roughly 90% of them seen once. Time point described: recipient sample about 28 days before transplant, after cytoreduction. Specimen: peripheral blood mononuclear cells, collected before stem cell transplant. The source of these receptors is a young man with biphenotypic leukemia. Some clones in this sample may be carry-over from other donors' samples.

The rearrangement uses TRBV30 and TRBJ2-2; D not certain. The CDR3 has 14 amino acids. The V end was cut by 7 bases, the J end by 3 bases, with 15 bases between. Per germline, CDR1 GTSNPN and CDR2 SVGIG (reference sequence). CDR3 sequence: CALAIGRDTGELFF. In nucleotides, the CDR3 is TGTGCCTTAGCTATCGGACGAGACACCGGGGAGCTGTTTTTT.

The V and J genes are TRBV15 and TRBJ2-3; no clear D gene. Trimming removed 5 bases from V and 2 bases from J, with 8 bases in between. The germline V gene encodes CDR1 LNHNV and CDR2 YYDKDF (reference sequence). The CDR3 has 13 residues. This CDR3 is CATSSGPTDTQYF. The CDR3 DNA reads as TGTGCCACCAGCTCTGGGCCCACAGATACGCAGTATTTT.

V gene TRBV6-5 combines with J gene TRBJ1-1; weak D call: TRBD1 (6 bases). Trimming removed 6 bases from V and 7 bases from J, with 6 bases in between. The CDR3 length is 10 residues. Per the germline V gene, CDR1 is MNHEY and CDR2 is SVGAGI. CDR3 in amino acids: CASRGHEAFF. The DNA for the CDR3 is TGTGCCAGCAGGGGACATGAAGCTTTCTTT.

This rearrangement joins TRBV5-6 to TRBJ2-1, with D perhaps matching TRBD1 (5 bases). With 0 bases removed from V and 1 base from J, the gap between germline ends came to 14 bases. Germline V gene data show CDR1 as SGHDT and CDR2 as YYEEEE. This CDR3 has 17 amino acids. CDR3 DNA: TGTGCCAGCAGCTTGGGGCAGGGCCGCGCTTCCTACAATGAGCAGTTCTTC. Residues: CASSLGQGRASYNEQFF.

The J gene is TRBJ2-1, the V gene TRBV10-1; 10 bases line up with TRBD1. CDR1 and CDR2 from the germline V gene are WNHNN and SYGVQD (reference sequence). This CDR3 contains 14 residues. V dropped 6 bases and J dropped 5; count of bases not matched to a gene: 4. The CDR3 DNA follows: TGCGCCAGCAGAGCCGGGACAGGGGACAATGAGCAGTTCTTC. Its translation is CASRAGTGDNEQFF.

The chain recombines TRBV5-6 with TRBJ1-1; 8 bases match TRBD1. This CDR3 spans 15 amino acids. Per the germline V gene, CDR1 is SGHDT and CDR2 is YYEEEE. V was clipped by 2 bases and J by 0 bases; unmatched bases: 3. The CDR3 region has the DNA TGTGCCAGCAGCTTCGAACAGGGGGTGAACACTGAAGCTTTCTTT. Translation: CASSFEQGVNTEAFF.